This T cell receptor (beta chain) stems from a study of cytomegalovirus exposure and HLA in healthy donors. J lost 1 base, V lost 3 bases, and 7 bases had no gene match. Germline CDR1 is LGHNA and CDR2 is YNFKEQ. The CDR3 has 16 residues. This clone showed up just once. Antigen specificity is unknown. Study-level findings and limits: Sequencing depth across donors, presence/absence analyses assumed, was roughly uniform.

This PCR relied on a set of 60 Vbeta primers and 13 Jbeta primers. Generated by immunoSEQ multiplex PCR, the TCRdb table keeps only in-frame clones and is missing some. Of 90,000 to 150,000 clones listed, about 74% are singletons. The clonotype comes from a female donor in good health and CMV-seronegative. Sequenced sample: PBMCs. The V call is TRBV4-2, the J call TRBJ2-7, with 9 bases lining up with TRBD1. DNA for the CDR3: TGTGCCAGCAGCCAGGAACAGGGGGCTGTTTCCTACGAGCAGTACTTC. Amino acids: CASSQEQGAVSYEQYF.